This T cell receptor beta chain was recorded in a study of blood T cell repertoires in COVID-19. V lost 1 base and J 8 bases, leaving 11 bases between the germline ends. This CDR3 region has 14 residues. Germline V gene data show CDR1 as LGHNA and CDR2 as YSLEER. In the source study's methods: Quantification of nucleated cells was approximated via reference gene primer amplification. Only in-frame clones appear in the TCRdb table, and some are missing; sequencing was by immunoSEQ multiplex PCR. For V, J and clone size, that table is used; D and trimming come from the DNA. Of 100,000 or so clones in the sample, nearly 95% are singletons; the top ten hold around 4.7%.

This clonotype originated in a human donor with active COVID-19. The donor label of this sample is uncertain. The J gene is TRBJ1-4, the V gene TRBV4-3; D possibly corresponds to TRBD1 (5 bases). Input material: peripheral blood. The CDR3: CASSQVWGGEKLFF. The CDR3 nucleotides are TGCGCCAGCAGCCAAGTATGGGGGGGAGAAAAACTGTTTTTT.